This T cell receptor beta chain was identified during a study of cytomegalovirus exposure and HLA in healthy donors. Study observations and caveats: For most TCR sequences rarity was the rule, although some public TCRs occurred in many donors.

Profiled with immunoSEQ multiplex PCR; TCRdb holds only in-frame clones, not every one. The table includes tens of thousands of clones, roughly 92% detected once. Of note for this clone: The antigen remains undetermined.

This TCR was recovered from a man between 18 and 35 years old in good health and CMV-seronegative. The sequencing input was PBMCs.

In nucleotides, the CDR3 is TGTGCCAGCAGTGCCCGTGGGACTTTAGGGGATACCGGGGAGCTGTTTTTT. The encoded protein is CASSARGTLGDTGELFF. The chain has TRBV6-1 and TRBJ2-2; D might be TRBD2 (6 bases). Trimming shortened V by 4 bases and J by 5 bases, and 20 bases separated the two germline ends. Germline V gene lookup returns CDR1 MNHNS and CDR2 SASEGT. The CDR3 runs 17 residues.